This T cell receptor (beta chain) was recovered during a study of CD8 T cells in Susac syndrome. Isolation of CD8+ and CD4+ T cells was performed negatively, whereas enrichment of TEMRA cells was done by FACS. RNA totalling about 0.5 to 1 ug underwent reverse transcription with random hexamers. TCRdb redid the calling of the immunoSEQ multiplex PCR reads with MiXCR, one entry per CDR3 protein. The repertoire includes around 280,000 distinct CDR3 sequences, more than 75% of them detected once, and around 0.11% sits in the top ten. V gave up 3 bases and J gave up 2 bases, with 11 bases separating them. CDR1 is SGDLS, CDR2 YYNGEE, per germline. The CDR3 is 14 amino acids.

The TCR was taken from a human donor with multiple sclerosis. The sample consisted of CD8+ T cells from PBMCs. The chain couples TRBV9 to TRBJ2-5, with D possibly called TRBD1 or TRBD2 (5 bases each). The CDR3 region is CASSAPGRQETQYF. The CDR3 DNA is TGTGCCAGCAGCGCCCCGGGACGGCAAGAGACCCAGTACTTC.